This is a list of T cell receptor beta chains from one sample in a study of monozygotic twins with cystic fibrosis. Clones were sequenced by immunoSEQ multiplex PCR, and TCRdb holds only the in-frame ones, with some missing. The table has 35,000 or so clones, nearly 85% seen once; the top ten hold around 1.5%. Sequenced sample: blood. These receptor sequences come from a girl aged 2-9 years with cystic fibrosis. The CDR3 runs from the conserved cysteine through the conserved F or W. The order of the fields is V gene, clone size, D gene, J gene, CDR3 DNA, CDR3 protein. The D gene is left open where the match is weak. Expanded clones get a size class; other rows say once, few or many, or leave the size out.

TRBV4-2	NA	TRBD2	TRBJ2-1	TGTGCCAGCAGCCAACCGGGACTAGCGGGCGATAATGAGCAGTTCTTC	CASSQPGLAGDNEQFF
TRBV30	once	NA	TRBJ2-7	TGTGCCTGGACCGACTTGAGAGGGAACCACCCCTACGAGCAGTACTTC	CAWTDLRGNHPYEQYF
TRBV30	NA	NA	TRBJ1-2	TGTGCCTGGAGTAGGACAGCTAACTATGGCTACACCTTC	CAWSRTANYGYTF
TRBV30	NA	NA	TRBJ2-7	TGTGCCTGGAGTGTACTGGATAGGCCTTCTGGGGAGCAGTACTTC	CAWSVLDRPSGEQYF
TRBV5-5	NA	TRBD1	TRBJ2-7	TGTGCCAGCAGCCGCCCGGGACAGGGAACCTACGAGCAGTACTTC	CASSRPGQGTYEQYF
TRBV29-1	NA	NA	TRBJ1-1	TGCAGCGTTGGATTTTTGGGCCCCTCGGGCACTGAAGCTTTCTTT	CSVGFLGPSGTEAFF
TRBV13	NA	NA	TRBJ2-2	TGTGCCAGCAGCTTCCTCGGGCAGGCGAACACCGGGGAGCTGTTTTTT	CASSFLGQANTGELFF
TRBV12-5	NA	NA	TRBJ1-2	TGTGCTAGTGGTTTGGTACAGGGAGCCCTCTATGGCTACACCTTC	CASGLVQGALYGYTF
TRBV2	NA	NA	TRBJ1-5	TGTGCCAGCAGTGGAGAGGGACTGGGCAATCAGCCCCAGCATTTT	CASSGEGLGNQPQHF
TRBV9	NA	NA	TRBJ2-3	TGTGCCAGCAGCGTAGTGTCTACCCGAGCTAGCACAGATACGCAGTATTTT	CASSVVSTRASTDTQYF
TRBV19	NA	NA	TRBJ2-7	TGTGCCAGTAGTATAGACGGGCGGTCGTCCTACGAGCAGTACTTC	CASSIDGRSSYEQYF
TRBV30	NA	TRBD1	TRBJ2-6	TGTGCCTGGAACGGACAGGGGGCGAACTCTGGGGCCAACGTCCTGACTTTC	CAWNGQGANSGANVLTF
TRBV20-1	NA	NA	TRBJ1-2	TGCAGTGCTAGAGGGGACTATGGCTACACCTTC	CSARGDYGYTF
TRBV5-3	NA	NA	TRBJ1-1	TGTGCCAGAAGCTGCGCAGGGACGGTCAACACTGAAGCTTTCTTT	CARSCAGTVNTEAFF
TRBV20-1	NA	NA	TRBJ1-2	TGCAGTGCTAGAGGGGAATCCACCTTC	CSARGESTF
TRBV5-1	NA	NA	TRBJ1-4	TGCGCCAGCAGCTTGACCTACGATGAAAAACTGTTTTTT	CASSLTYDEKLFF
TRBV18	once	TRBD1	TRBJ2-7	TGTGCCAGCTCACCGGGACAGGGACTACCCTACGAGCAGTACTTC	CASSPGQGLPYEQYF
TRBV30	NA	NA	TRBJ1-5	TGTGCCTGGAGCGGTCTGGGGGGTTGGACCCAGCCCCAGCATTTT	CAWSGLGGWTQPQHF
TRBV4-1	few	TRBD1	TRBJ1-6	TGCGCCAGCAGCCAAGGGACAGGGGATTCACCCCTCCACTTT	CASSQGTGDSPLHF
TRBV29-1	NA	NA	TRBJ1-5	TGCAGCGTTGAAGATAAAAGCGGGGAGGCTAATCAGCCCCAGCATTTT	CSVEDKSGEANQPQHF
TRBV7-8	NA	NA	TRBJ2-7	TGTGCCAGCAGCCCGGGGATCACCTACGAGCAGTACTTC	CASSPGITYEQYF
TRBV30	NA	NA	TRBJ1-6	TGTGCCTGGAGGTCGCCTGGCGGGATGAATTCACCCCTCCACTTT	CAWRSPGGMNSPLHF
TRBV5-1	NA	TRBD1	TRBJ2-7	TGCGCCAGCAGCTTACAGGACAGGGACGAGCAGTACTTC	CASSLQDRDEQYF
TRBV20-1	NA	TRBD2	TRBJ2-3	TGCAGTGCTATTGAGCGGGGTACGCAGTATTTT	CSAIERGTQYF
TRBV9	NA	NA	TRBJ1-4	TGTGCCAGCAGCGCCGGAACTGGACAGTTGGAAAAACTGTTTTTT	CASSAGTGQLEKLFF
TRBV6-1	NA	NA	TRBJ1-2	TGTGCCAGCAGTGAAGTGGCAGGGAACTATGGCTACACCTTC	CASSEVAGNYGYTF
TRBV19	NA	NA	TRBJ1-6	TGTGCCAGTAGTATTGTCCAGGGGACTTCACCCCTCCACTTT	CASSIVQGTSPLHF
TRBV5-1	NA	NA	TRBJ1-2	TGCGCCAGCAGCCCGGGGACATCCAGTCCTTCAGGCTACACCTTC	CASSPGTSSPSGYTF
TRBV12-5	NA	TRBD1	TRBJ2-6	TGTGCTAGTGGTTTTTCAGGGGGCTCTGGGGCCAACGTCCTGACTTTC	CASGFSGGSGANVLTF
TRBV6-5	NA	NA	TRBJ2-5	TGTGCCAGCAGTTACTCGATGGCTACACAAGAGACCCAGTACTTC	CASSYSMATQETQYF
TRBV2	once	TRBD1	TRBJ1-4	TGTGCCAGCAGTGGGGACAGGGTTAATGAAAAACTGTTTTTT	CASSGDRVNEKLFF
TRBV2	NA	TRBD1	TRBJ1-6	TGTGCCAGCAGTTACAGGGGAAATTCACCCCTCCACTTT	CASSYRGNSPLHF
TRBV29-1	NA	TRBD1	TRBJ1-1	TGCAGCGTTGAGGGCAGGGGGCTTGGCGTAGCTTTCTTT	CSVEGRGLGVAFF
TRBV5-4	NA	TRBD1	TRBJ2-1	TGTGCCAGCAGCCCCAGACAGGGCTCCTACAATGAGCAGTTCTTC	CASSPRQGSYNEQFF
TRBV9	NA	NA	TRBJ1-2	TGTGCCAGCAGCTCGCCCCCCATGGAGGGCTACACCTTC	CASSSPPMEGYTF
TRBV5-1	few	NA	TRBJ2-7	TGCGCCAGCAGCTTGGAAGGGCTCCAATACGAGCAGTACTTC	CASSLEGLQYEQYF
TRBV27	NA	NA	TRBJ1-4	TGTGCCAGCAGTTCTTTTAACGGGGTTAGCGTTTCAACTAATGAAAAACTGTTTTTT	CASSSFNGVSVSTNEKLFF
TRBV18	NA	NA	TRBJ1-4	TGTGCCAGCTCACCGAAGGGAAGCACTAATGAAAAACTGTTTTTT	CASSPKGSTNEKLFF
TRBV10-1	NA	NA	TRBJ1-5	TGCGCCAGCAGTTTGAAGGGGGTTCAGCCCCAGCATTTT	CASSLKGVQPQHF
TRBV4-1	NA	TRBD2	TRBJ2-1	TGCGCCAGCAGCCTCCTAGCGGTCTACAATGAGCAGTTCTTC	CASSLLAVYNEQFF
TRBV9	NA	NA	TRBJ2-3	TGTGCCAGCAACAGGGACATCCACACAGATACGCAGTATTTT	CASNRDIHTDTQYF
TRBV5-8	NA	NA	TRBJ2-2	TGTGCCAGCAGCGGCCTCCGAGTGGCGACCGGGGAGCTGTTTTTT	CASSGLRVATGELFF
TRBV5-6	NA	TRBD2	TRBJ2-5	TGTGCCAGCAGCTTTGCTAGCGGGCCTATGGGGACCCAGTACTTC	CASSFASGPMGTQYF
TRBV18	NA	NA	TRBJ2-3	TGTGCCAGCTCACCAGGGACCTATACAGATACGCAGTATTTT	CASSPGTYTDTQYF
TRBV5-6	NA	TRBD1	TRBJ1-1	TGTGCCAGCAGCTCGGGACAGGGTACTGAAGCTTTCTTT	CASSSGQGTEAFF
TRBV7-6	few	NA	TRBJ1-1	TGTGCCAGCAGCTTAGTGGGCAGGGACACTGAAGCTTTCTTT	CASSLVGRDTEAFF
TRBV5-6	once	NA	TRBJ2-5	TGTGCCAGCAGCCCGCCCAATATAGGGGGAGAGACCCAGTACTTC	CASSPPNIGGETQYF
TRBV21-1	once	NA	TRBJ2-7	TGTGCCAGCCCTTGTGGGGGTAGCTCCTACGAGCAGTACTTC	CASPCGGSSYEQYF
TRBV19	NA	NA	TRBJ1-5	TGTGCCAGTAGTACGACTAGGGTTTCCGATCAGCCCCAGCATTTT	CASSTTRVSDQPQHF
TRBV19	few	NA	TRBJ1-5	TGTGCCAGTAGTCAGGAGGGGGGAAGCAATCAGCCCCAGCATTTT	CASSQEGGSNQPQHF
TRBV10-2	NA	NA	TRBJ1-6	TGCGCCAGCGGGGATCGGGGTTCACCCCTCCACTTT	CASGDRGSPLHF
TRBV9	NA	NA	TRBJ2-6	TGTGCCAGCAGCCCTGCTGGGGGCAGGGCTGGGGCCAACGTCCTGACTTTC	CASSPAGGRAGANVLTF
TRBV7-8	NA	NA	TRBJ1-5	TGTGCCAGCAGCTTAGGGGCCTGGGACAAGTCTTATAGCAATCAGCCCCAGCATTTT	CASSLGAWDKSYSNQPQHF
TRBV29-1	NA	NA	TRBJ2-1	TGCAGCGTTGAGGGAAGGGATATCTACAATGAGCAGTTCTTC	CSVEGRDIYNEQFF
TRBV5-1	NA	NA	TRBJ1-4	TGCGCCAGCAGCTTATCGGGCTCGGCTCAAAAACTGTTTTTT	CASSLSGSAQKLFF
TRBV5-1	NA	NA	TRBJ2-5	TGCGCCAGCAGCCCAAGATGGGGCCAAGAGACCCAGTACTTC	CASSPRWGQETQYF
TRBV5-6	few	NA	TRBJ1-4	TGTGCCAGCAGCTTGCGGGGAAGGGAAAAACTGTTTTTT	CASSLRGREKLFF